The subject of this entry is one TCR beta chain. Its matching antigen is unknown. The CDR3 runs 13 residues. Trimming cost V 8 bases and J 1 base, with 14 bases left between them. Per the germline V gene, CDR1 is SQVTM and CDR2 is ANQGSEA. This specimen belongs to a study of beta chain features in type 1 diabetes. Findings of the study overall: Insertion counts at VDJ junctions were lower in type 1 diabetes patients, who also showed more deletions there. Moderate yet significant TCRB CDR3 shortening was seen in Type 1 diabetes patients in all four CD4+ subsets.

What was sequenced were expressed TCRB transcripts, since all of the isolated RNA had been reverse transcribed. Clones were sequenced by immunoSEQ multiplex PCR, and TCRdb holds only the in-frame ones, with some missing. Counted here are some 240,000 clones, approximately 10% occurring once; the ten biggest clones make up roughly 1.4%. The chain couples TRBV29-1 to TRBJ1-1, with D unclear. This TCR came from a man aged 18-30 years in good health. The specimen sequenced was central memory CD4+ T cells from blood. In DNA form, the CDR3 reads TGCAGCTCGATTTACTACGGGAACACTGAAGCTTTCTTT. Amino acids: CSSIYYGNTEAFF.